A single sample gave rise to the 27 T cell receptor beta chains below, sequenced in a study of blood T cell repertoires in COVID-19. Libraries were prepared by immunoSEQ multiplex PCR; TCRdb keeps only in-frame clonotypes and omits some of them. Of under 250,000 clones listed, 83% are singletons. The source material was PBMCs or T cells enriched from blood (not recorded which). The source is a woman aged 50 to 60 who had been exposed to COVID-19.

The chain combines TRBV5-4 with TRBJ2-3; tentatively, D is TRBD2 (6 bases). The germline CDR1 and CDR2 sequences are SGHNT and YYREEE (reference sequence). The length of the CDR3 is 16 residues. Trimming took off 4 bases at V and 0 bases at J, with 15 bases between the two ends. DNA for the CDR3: TGTGCCAGCAGCCCCGCGGGGCCGAGCAGCACAGATACGCAGTATTTT. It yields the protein CASSPAGPSSTDTQYF.

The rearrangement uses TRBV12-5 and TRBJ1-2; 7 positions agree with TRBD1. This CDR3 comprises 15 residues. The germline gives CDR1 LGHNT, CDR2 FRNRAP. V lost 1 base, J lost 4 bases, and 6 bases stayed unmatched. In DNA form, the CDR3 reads TGTGCTAGTGGTTTGGAGAGGGGGCAGGTCTATGGCTACACCTTC. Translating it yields CASGLERGQVYGYTF. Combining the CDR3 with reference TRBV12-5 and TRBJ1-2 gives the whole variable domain DARVTQTPRHKVTEMGQEVTMRCQPILGHNTVFWYRQTMMQGLELLAYFRNRAPLDDSGMPKDRFSAEMPDATLATLKIQPSEPRDSAVYFCASGLERGQVYGYTFGSGTRLTVV.

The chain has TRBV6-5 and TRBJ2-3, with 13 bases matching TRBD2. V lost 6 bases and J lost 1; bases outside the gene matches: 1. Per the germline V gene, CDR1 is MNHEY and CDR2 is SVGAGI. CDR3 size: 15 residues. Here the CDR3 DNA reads TGTGCCAGCAGCGGGACTAGCGGGGGCACAGATACGCAGTATTTT. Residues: CASSGTSGGTDTQYF.

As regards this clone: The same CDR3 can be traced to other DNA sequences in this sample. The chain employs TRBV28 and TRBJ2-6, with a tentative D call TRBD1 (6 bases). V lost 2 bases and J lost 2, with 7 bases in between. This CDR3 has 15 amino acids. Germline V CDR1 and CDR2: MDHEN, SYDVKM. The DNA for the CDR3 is TGTGCCAGCAGTTTAACAGGGACTGGGGCCAACGTCCTGACTTTC. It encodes CASSLTGTGANVLTF.

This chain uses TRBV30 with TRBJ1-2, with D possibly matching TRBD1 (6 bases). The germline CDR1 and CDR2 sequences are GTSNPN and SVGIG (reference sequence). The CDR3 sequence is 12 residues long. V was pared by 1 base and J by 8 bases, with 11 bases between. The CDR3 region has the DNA TGTGCCTGGAGTGGGTCAGGGGAAGGCTACACCTTC. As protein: CAWSGSGEGYTF.

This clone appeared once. CDR3 DNA: TGTGCCAGCACCTCGAACACCGGGGAGCTGTTTTTT. Translation gives CASTSNTGELFF. The chain links TRBV7-6 to TRBJ2-2; the D is unclear. The CDR3 runs 12 residues. The V gene's germline CDR1 is SGHVS and CDR2 FNYEAQ. The V end lost 7 bases, the J end lost 0 bases, and 3 bases lay between the germline ends.

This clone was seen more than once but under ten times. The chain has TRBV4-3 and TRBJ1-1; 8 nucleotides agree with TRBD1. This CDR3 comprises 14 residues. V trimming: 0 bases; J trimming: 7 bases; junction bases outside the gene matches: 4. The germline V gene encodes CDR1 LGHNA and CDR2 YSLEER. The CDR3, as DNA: TGCGCCAGCAGCCAAGATGCACAGGGGGGTGAAGCTTTCTTT. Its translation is CASSQDAQGGEAFF.

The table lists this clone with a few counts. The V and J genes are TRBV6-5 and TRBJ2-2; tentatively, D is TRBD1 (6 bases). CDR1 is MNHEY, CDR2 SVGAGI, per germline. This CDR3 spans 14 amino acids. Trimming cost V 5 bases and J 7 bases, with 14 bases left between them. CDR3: CASSLGHRGGELFF. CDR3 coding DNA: TGTGCCAGCAGTCTGGGACACCGGGGCGGGGAGCTGTTTTTT.

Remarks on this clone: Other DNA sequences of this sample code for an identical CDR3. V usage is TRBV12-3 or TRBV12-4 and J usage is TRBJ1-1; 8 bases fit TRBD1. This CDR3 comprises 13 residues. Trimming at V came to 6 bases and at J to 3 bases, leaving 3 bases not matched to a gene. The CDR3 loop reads CASRLQGDTEAFF. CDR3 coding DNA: TGTGCCAGCAGACTACAGGGGGACACTGAAGCTTTCTTT.

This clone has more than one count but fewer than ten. This CDR3 is CASSLTGYEQYF. CDR3 nucleotides: TGTGCCAGCAGCCTGACAGGGTACGAGCAGTACTTC. The rearrangement joins TRBV7-8 to TRBJ2-7; 7 positions agree with TRBD1. V was pared by 5 bases and J by 4 bases, with 2 bases of the junction left unmatched. The CDR3 sequence is 12 residues long. The germline gives CDR1 SGHVS, CDR2 FQNEAQ.

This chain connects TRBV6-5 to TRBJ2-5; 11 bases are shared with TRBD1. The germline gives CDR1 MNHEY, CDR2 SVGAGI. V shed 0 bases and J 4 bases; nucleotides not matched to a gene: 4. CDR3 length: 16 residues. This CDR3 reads CASSYSPGQGGETQYF. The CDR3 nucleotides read TGTGCCAGCAGTTACTCACCGGGACAGGGGGGAGAGACCCAGTACTTC.

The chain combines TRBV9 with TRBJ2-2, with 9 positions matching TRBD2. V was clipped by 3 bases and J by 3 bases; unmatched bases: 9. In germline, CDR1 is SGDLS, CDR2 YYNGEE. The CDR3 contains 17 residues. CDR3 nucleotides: TGTGCCAGCAGCGCCGAGGGACTAGCCCAGGACACCGGGGAGCTGTTTTTT. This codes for CASSAEGLAQDTGELFF.

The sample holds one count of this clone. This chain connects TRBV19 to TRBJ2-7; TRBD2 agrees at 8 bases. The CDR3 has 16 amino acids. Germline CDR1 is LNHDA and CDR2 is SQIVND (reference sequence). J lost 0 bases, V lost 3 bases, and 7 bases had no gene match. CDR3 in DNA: TGTGCCAGTAGTATGGGGGCGGGACTAGGCTCCTACGAGCAGTACTTC. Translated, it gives CASSMGAGLGSYEQYF.

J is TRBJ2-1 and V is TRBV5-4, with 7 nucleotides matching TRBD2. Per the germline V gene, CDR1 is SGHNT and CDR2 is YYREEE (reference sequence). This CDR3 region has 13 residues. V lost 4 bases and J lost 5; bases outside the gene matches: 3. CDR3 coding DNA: TGTGCCAGCAGCGGGGACTATGACAATGAGCAGTTCTTC. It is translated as CASSGDYDNEQFF.

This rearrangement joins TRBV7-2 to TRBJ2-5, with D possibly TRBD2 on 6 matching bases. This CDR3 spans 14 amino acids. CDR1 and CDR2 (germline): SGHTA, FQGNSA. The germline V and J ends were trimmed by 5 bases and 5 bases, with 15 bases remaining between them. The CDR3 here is CASSPSSGRETQYF. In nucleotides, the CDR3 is TGTGCCAGCAGCCCATCTTCGGGGAGGGAGACCCAGTACTTC.

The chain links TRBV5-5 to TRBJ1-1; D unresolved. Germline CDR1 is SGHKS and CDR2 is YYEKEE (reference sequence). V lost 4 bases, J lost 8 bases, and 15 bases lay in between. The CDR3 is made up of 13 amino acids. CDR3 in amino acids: CASSPSGHVEAFF. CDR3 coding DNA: TGTGCCAGCAGCCCCTCAGGTCACGTCGAAGCTTTCTTT.

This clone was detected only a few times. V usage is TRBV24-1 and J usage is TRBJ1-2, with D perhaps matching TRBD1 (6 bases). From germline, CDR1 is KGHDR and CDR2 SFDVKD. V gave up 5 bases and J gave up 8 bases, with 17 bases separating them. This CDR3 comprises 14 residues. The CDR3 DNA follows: TGTGCCACCAGTGCCTCGGGGGGCTTTGGGGGCTACACCTTC. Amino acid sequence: CATSASGGFGGYTF.

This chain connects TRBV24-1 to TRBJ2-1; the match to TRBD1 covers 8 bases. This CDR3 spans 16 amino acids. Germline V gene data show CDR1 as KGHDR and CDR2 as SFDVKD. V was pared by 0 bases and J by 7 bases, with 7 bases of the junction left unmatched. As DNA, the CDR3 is TGTGCCACCAGTGATTTGGGTGGGGACAGGAAAAATGAGCAGTTCTTC. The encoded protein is CATSDLGGDRKNEQFF.

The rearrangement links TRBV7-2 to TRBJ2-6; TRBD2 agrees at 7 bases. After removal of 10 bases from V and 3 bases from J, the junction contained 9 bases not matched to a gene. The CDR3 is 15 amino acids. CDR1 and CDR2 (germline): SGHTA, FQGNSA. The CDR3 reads CAISYGGVGANVLTF. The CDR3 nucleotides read TGTGCCATCTCGTATGGGGGGGTTGGGGCCAACGTCCTGACTTTC.

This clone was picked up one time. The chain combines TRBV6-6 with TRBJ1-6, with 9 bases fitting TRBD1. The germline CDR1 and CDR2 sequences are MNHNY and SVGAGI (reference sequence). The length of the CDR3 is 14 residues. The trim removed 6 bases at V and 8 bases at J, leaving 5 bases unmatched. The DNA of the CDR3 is TGTGCCAGCAGCGGAGGACAGGGGCATTCACCCCTCCACTTT. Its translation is CASSGGQGHSPLHF.

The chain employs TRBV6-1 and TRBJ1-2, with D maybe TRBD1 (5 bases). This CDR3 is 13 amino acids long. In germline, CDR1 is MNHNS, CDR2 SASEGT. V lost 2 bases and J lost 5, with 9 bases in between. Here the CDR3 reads CASSEMSGYGYTF. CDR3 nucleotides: TGTGCCAGCAGTGAAATGTCAGGGTATGGCTACACCTTC.

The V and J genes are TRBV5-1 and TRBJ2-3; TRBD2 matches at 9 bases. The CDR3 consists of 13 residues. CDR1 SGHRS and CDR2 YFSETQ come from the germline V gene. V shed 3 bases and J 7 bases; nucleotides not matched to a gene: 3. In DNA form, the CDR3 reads TGCGCCAGCAGCTCTAGCGGGGCGAATACGCAGTATTTT. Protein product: CASSSSGANTQYF.

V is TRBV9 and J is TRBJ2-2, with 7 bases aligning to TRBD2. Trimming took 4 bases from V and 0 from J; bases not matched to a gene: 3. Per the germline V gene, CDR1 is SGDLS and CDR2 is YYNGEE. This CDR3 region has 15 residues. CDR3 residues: CASSPRGANTGELFF. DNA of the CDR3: TGTGCCAGCAGCCCCCGGGGGGCGAACACCGGGGAGCTGTTTTTT.

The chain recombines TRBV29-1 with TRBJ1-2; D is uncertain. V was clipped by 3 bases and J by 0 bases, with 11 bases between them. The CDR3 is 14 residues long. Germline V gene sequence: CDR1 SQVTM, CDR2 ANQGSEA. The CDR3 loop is CSVDSSGANYGYTF. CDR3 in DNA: TGCAGCGTTGACTCGAGCGGGGCTAACTATGGCTACACCTTC.

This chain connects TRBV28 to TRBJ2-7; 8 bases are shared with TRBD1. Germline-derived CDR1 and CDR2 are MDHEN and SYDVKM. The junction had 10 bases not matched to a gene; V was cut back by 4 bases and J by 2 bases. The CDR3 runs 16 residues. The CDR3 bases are TGTGCCAGCAGTTCCCCACGTGGACAGGGAACCTACGAGCAGTACTTC. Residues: CASSSPRGQGTYEQYF.

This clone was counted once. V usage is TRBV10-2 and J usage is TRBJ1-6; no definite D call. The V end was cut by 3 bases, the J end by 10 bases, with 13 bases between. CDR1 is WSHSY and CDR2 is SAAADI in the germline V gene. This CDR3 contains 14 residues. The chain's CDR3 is CASSEVRGWSPLHF. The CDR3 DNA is TGCGCCAGCAGTGAAGTTCGGGGATGGTCACCCCTCCACTTT.

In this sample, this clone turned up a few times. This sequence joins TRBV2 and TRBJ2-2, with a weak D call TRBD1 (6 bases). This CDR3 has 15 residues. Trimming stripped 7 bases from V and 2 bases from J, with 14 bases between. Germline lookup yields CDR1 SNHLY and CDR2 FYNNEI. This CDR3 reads CASTAGDLNTGELFF. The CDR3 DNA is TGTGCCAGCACTGCAGGGGACCTTAACACCGGGGAGCTGTTTTTT.